This T cell receptor (beta chain) comes out of a study of regulatory T cells in long-lasting Graves disease (dated by TCRdb to the early 2020s). About the investigation overall: In the newly diagnosed Graves' disease group, patients had been taking antithyroid drugs for less than 3 months. Peripheral blood TCR sequencing and RNA sequencing compared persistent Graves' disease patients with newly diagnosed Graves' disease patients. The study was conducted in China and was registered as a clinical trial. A total of 33 samples underwent TCR sequencing, from roughly 13 patients with persistent Graves' disease and some 20 patients with newly diagnosed Graves' disease.

The time point label, read with the paper, signifies: newly diagnosed GD, antithyroid drugs for less than 3 months. For both TCR sequencing and RNA sequencing, RNA was extracted from PBMCs using TRIzol. The diagnosis of Graves' disease followed American Thyroid Association guidelines. The patients came from an endocrinology department in Xi'an, China. Each patient gave approximately 9.7 milliliters of peripheral blood, collected in an EDTA anticoagulant tube. Ficoll Paque Plus density gradient separation was used to isolate PBMCs, and no further T cell sorting was done. RNA quality was checked with an Agilent 2100 Bioanalyzer and agarose gel, and concentration with a NanoDrop 2000. This clonotype has at least ten counts. This clone's antigen is unknown. Nothing much larger sits one base from this clone, and base qualities are not available. The library was prepared using multiplex PCR. The run used an Illumina HiSeq 4000. To build TCR beta libraries, CDR3 regions were amplified by Arm-PCR using iRepertoire HTBI primers. Before sequencing, the PCR products went through gel purification. Per the authors' processing: Gene usage analysis of CDR3 amino acid clonotypes used the roughly 60 TRBV and 14 to 15 TRBJ segments found across samples. COPE and FqMerger were used to merge the filtered high-quality paired reads into contigs. BLAST was used to align contigs to the IMGT TRBV, TRBD and TRBJ reference genes, and CDR3 was defined following IMGT. Any clonotype with a frequency above 0.1% was classified as a highly expanded clone. Repertoire diversity was measured by Shannon entropy, and V-J evenness by the Gini coefficient. Clonotypes shared by more than one individual were considered public. Through fastp at Q25 and MiXCR, TCRdb rebuilt clones from the public reads, retaining in-frame beta chains. Rows matching on CDR3 protein sequence are summarized as one entry with the most common DNA and genes. For this entry, the V and J calls and clone size follow TCRdb and not the study's own pipeline. Within this sample are hundreds of thousands of distinct CDR3 sequences, with roughly 16% of them counted one time only. The biggest ten clones account for under 20% of the sample.

As encoded in the germline V gene (reference sequence), CDR1 is MNHEY while CDR2 is SMNVEV. The germline ends are 8 bases apart after V is trimmed by 4 bases and J by 1 base. Its CDR3 holds 14 amino acids, cysteine through phenylalanine. The CDR3 DNA has 42 bases and is translated from base 1. Study-level results and caveats: As a limitation, the authors acknowledged that the small sample size may reduce accuracy. More public clonotypes were shared among persistent patients (around 3,000) than among newly diagnosed patients (more than 900). Compared with newly diagnosed patients, patients with persistent Graves' disease had lower TCR Shannon entropy and fewer highly expanded clones, which suggests clonal expansion. Sequencing and analysis were restricted to the TCR beta chain. Persistent disease showed preferential use of TRBV28, TRBJ1-2 and TRBJ2-5, whereas newly diagnosed disease favored TRBV20-1 and TRBJ2-1. Peripheral blood alone was examined, since thyroid tissue, which constituted the primary lesion, could not be accessed.

A further study also used this sample, focusing on T cells in Graves' hyperthyroidism and ophthalmopathy. Drawing on the second study: Stable Graves' hyperthyroidism was defined as no progression to ophthalmopathy during 18 months of follow-up. The hyperthyroidism patients were between 18 and 65 years old and newly diagnosed, with a disease duration of less than 2 months. Exclusion was applied to patients with uncontrolled infections, other autoimmune diseases, pregnancy or lactation. Diagnoses were based on clinical symptoms, serum thyroxine and TRAb, thyroid ultrasound and orbital computed tomography. The first round of RT-PCR for the TCR CDR3 was performed with the HTBI primer set and the Qiagen OneStep RT-PCR kit. Most expanded thyroid clonotypes (frequency above 0.001) were also detected in blood, a finding suggesting that blood repertoires may reflect thyroid immune responses. Ophthalmopathy was separated from stable hyperthyroidism by a 13 V-J signature model, with approximately 86% sensitivity and approximately 81% specificity obtained in cross-validation and 80%/75% obtained in testing. In validation, the model predicted progression to ophthalmopathy a median of about 6.8 months before onset, with approximately 70% sensitivity and about 75% specificity. To identify distinguishing TCR V-J signatures, a discovery cohort of about a hundred patients was used, comprising 40 to 45 with Graves' ophthalmopathy and some 57 with stable Graves' hyperthyroidism. An independent validation cohort of about 20 hyperthyroidism patients and 17 patients who later progressed to ophthalmopathy tested prospective prediction of ophthalmopathy. For training and testing, the approximately 97 patients in the discovery cohort were randomly divided in a 7:3 ratio. In several Graves' hyperthyroidism patients, the study also compared T-cell repertoires from thyroid tissue with T-cell repertoires from blood. Following sampling, methimazole starting at 30 mg daily was given to hyperthyroidism patients, and high-dose intravenous methylprednisolone was given to ophthalmopathy patients. Libraries were constructed in a second round of multiplex PCR, after which size selection and purification were performed. Libraries were sequenced paired-end with 100 bp reads on an Illumina HiSeq2000. SOAPnuke was used to process the raw data, throwing out any read that contained adapters or uncalled bases, had a mean Phred below 15, or lacked an exact constant-primer or identifier match. COPE v1.2.5 was used to merge high-quality paired reads, and clonotypes were defined as unique nucleotide sequences. MiTCR v1.1 was used to align clonotypes to the IMGT TRBV, TRBD and TRBJ reference segments. The analysis included only V-J combinations with a frequency above 0.0001, which together covered approximately 99% of the repertoires. The TCS score was defined as F50 (clonal expansion) divided by E x V (chaos), with BLOSUM62-based TCRdist calculated between CDR3 peptides within each V-J. Welch's t-statistics and random forest reduced roughly 530 V-J features to 10 to 15, which were used in a naive Bayes classifier (R e1071). No statistical method was used to fix the sample size in advance, and group allocation was not hidden from the investigators. TCR Vbeta CDR3 sequencing of 120 to 150 peripheral blood samples (roughly 41 ophthalmopathy, about 74 hyperthyroidism and roughly 17 progressor patients) is reported in the paper.

Here the chain combines TRBV27 and TRBJ1-5; the D gene is perhaps TRBD1, on 5 matching bases. This TCR was sampled from a woman aged 25-40 years with Graves disease. Donor details come from another sample of the same person, matched by shared clones. The sequences come from peripheral blood mononuclear cells (PBMCs), collected at new diagnosis, from a patient treated with antithyroid drugs. Here is the DNA: TGTGCCAGCAGTTGGGCAGGGAGCAATCAGCCCCAGCATTTT. It is translated as CASSWAGSNQPQHF.